This T cell receptor beta chain originates from a study of memory CD4+ T cells and cytomegalovirus serostatus. Overall study context: This sample comes from healthy Belgian adults, eight to ten CMV seropositive, under 25 seronegative.

Germline assignment: CDR1 SGHRS and CDR2 YFSETQ. Trimming cost V 6 bases and J 2 bases, with 11 bases left between them. This CDR3 is built from 13 residues. Single viable CD3+CD4+CD8-CD45RO+ cells were sorted as the memory CD4+ T cells. Total CD4+ T cells were enriched by CD4 positive selection. This clone was recorded only once. The authors' processing: After removing out-of-frame reads, over 2 million distinct TCRbeta sequences remained. TCRdb's copy holds only in-frame clones and misses some; the assay was immunoSEQ multiplex PCR. The D gene and trimming were derived from the DNA, and the V and J assignments and clone size from that table. The data hold 50,000 or so clones, with about 83% observed a single time.

Specimen: memory CD4+ T cells from blood. This TCR came from an adult in good health and CMV-seropositive. This rearrangement joins TRBV5-1 to TRBJ2-5; D is perhaps TRBD2 (5 bases). The CDR3 loop is CASMVTGQETQYF. DNA for the CDR3: TGCGCCAGCATGGTCACGGGGCAAGAGACCCAGTACTTC. The full variable domain, its missing parts supplied by reference TRBV5-1 and TRBJ2-5, is KAGVTQTPRYLIKTRGQQVTLSCSPISGHRSVSWYQQTPGQGLQFLFEYFSETQRNKGNFPGRFSGRQFSNSRSEMNVSTLELGDSALYLCASMVTGQETQYFGPGTRLLVL.